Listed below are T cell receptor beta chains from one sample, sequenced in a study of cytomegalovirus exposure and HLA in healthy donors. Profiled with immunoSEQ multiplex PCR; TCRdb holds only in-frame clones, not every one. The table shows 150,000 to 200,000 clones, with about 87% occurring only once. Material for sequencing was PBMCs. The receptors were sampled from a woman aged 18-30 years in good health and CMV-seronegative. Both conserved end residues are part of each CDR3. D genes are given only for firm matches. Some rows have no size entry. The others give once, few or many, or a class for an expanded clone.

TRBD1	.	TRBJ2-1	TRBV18	TGTGCCAGCTCACCCAGGGGGCGCGGCTCAAATGAGCAGTTCTTC	CASSPRGRGSNEQFF
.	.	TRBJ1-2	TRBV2	TGTGCCAGCAGTTACGGGGGGGCCTATGGCTACACCTTC	CASSYGGAYGYTF
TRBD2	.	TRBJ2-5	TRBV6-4	TGTGCCAGCAGTGACGTTAGCGGGGGGACGGAGACCCAGTACTTC	CASSDVSGGTETQYF
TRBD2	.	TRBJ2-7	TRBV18	TGTGCCAGCTCACCACCAGGGCTAGCGGGAGGGAGCTCCTACGAGCAGTACTTC	CASSPPGLAGGSSYEQYF
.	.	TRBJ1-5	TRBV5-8	TGTGCCAGCAGCTTGAGAACAGGCTATCGCAATCAGCCCCAGCATTTT	CASSLRTGYRNQPQHF
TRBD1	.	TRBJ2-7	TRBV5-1	TGCGCCAGCAGCCCGTGGACAGGGGACTACGAGCAGTACTTC	CASSPWTGDYEQYF
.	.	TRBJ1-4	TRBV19	TGTGCCAGTAGTATGAGTCGGTCAACTAATGAAAAACTGTTTTTT	CASSMSRSTNEKLFF
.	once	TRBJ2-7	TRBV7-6	TGTGCCAGCAGCTTAAAACAGGGTTCCTACGAGCAGTACTTC	CASSLKQGSYEQYF
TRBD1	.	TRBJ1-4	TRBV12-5	TGTGCTAGTGGTTTGCTACCGGGGACAGATAATGAAAAACTGTTTTTT	CASGLLPGTDNEKLFF
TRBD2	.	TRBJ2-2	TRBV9	TGTGCCAGCAGCGTATTGCCTAGCGGGGGGGCCGGGGAGCTGTTTTTT	CASSVLPSGGAGELFF
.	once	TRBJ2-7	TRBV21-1	TGTGCCAGCAGCTCTCGGGACAGGGACTACGAGCAGTACTTC	CASSSRDRDYEQYF
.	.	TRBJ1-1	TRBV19	TGTGCCAGTAGTCCCCCACTAGGGGGAGACACTGAAGCTTTCTTT	CASSPPLGGDTEAFF
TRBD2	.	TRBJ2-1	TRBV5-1	TGCGCCAGCAGCTTGGTTCCGGCGGGAGACTACAATGAGCAGTTCTTC	CASSLVPAGDYNEQFF
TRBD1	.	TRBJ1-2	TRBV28	TGTGCCAGCACCATCGTCCCGGGACAGGCCTATGGCTACACCTTC	CASTIVPGQAYGYTF
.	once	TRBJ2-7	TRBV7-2	TGTGCCAGCAGCCCCTTCGACAGCTACGAGCAGTACTTC	CASSPFDSYEQYF
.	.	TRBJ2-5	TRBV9	TGTGCCAGCAGCGTCTCCCCCGGGAAGGGAGAGACCCAGTACTTC	CASSVSPGKGETQYF
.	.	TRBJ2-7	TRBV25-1	TGTGCCAGCAGTGAATGGGGAAAGGGGGTAACGAGGTACGAGCAGTACTTC	CASSEWGKGVTRYEQYF
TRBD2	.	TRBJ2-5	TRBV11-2	TGTGCCAGCAGCCACCTAGCGGGTCCAACTCAAGAGACCCAGTACTTC	CASSHLAGPTQETQYF
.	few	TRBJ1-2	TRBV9	TGTGCCAGCACTGGCCCGAGGGGCTACACCTTC	CASTGPRGYTF
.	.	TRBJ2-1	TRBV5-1	TGCGCCAGCAGCTTGGCCGGAGAGAATGAGCAGTTCTTC	CASSLAGENEQFF
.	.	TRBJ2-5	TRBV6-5	TGTGCCAGCAGTCCCGCCGACTTATACCAAGAGACCCAGTACTTC	CASSPADLYQETQYF
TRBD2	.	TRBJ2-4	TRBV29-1	TGCAGCGTTGCCAGATACCCGAAGCGGACTAGCGGGGGACTAGCCAAAAACATTCAGTACTTC	CSVARYPKRTSGGLAKNIQYF
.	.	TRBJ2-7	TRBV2	TGTGCCAGCAAACGGGAGGCAGGGGCCAGCTACGAGCAGTACTTC	CASKREAGASYEQYF
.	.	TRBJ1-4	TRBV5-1	TGCGCCAGCAGGGAGGAAGAAAAACTGTTTTTT	CASREEEKLFF
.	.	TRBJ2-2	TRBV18	TGTGCCAGCTCACCCCTCACCGGGGAGCTGTTTTTT	CASSPLTGELFF
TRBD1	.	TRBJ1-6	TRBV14	TGTGCCAGCAGCCGGGGAGTGGGACAGGATAATTCACCCCTCCACTTT	CASSRGVGQDNSPLHF
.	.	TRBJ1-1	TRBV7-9	TGTGCCAGCAGCCGTAACACTGAAGCTTTCTTT	CASSRNTEAFF
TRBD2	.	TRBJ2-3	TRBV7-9	TGTGCCAGCAGCTTACCCCCTAGCGGGATCCGCACAGATACGCAGTATTTT	CASSLPPSGIRTDTQYF
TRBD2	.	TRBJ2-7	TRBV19	TGTGCCAGTAGTATAGAAGGGAGCGGGAGCTCCTACGAGCAGTACTTC	CASSIEGSGSSYEQYF
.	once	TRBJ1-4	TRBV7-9	TGTGCCAGCAGCTGGGGGGGGTTTGGCACTAATGAAAAACTGTTTTTT	CASSWGGFGTNEKLFF
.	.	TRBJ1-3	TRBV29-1	TGCAGCGTTAGAACAGTTACAAGAAGCTCTGGAAACACCATATATTTT	CSVRTVTRSSGNTIYF
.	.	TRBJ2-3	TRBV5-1	TGCGCCAGCAGCTCCTTCACAGATACGCAGTATTTT	CASSSFTDTQYF